This record concerns one TCR beta chain sequence. After removal of 5 bases from V and 7 bases from J, the junction contained 11 bases not matched to a gene. The CDR3 consists of 16 residues. Germline-derived CDR1 and CDR2 are SQVTM and ANQGSEA. How the authors handled the data: Quantification of nucleated cells was approximated via reference gene primer amplification. TCRdb keeps only in-frame clones here, not all; method: immunoSEQ multiplex PCR. The DNA was the basis for D and trimming; V, J and clone size are from that table. Altogether more than 250,000 clones are present, around nine tenths being singletons, with the ten largest covering 1%. This record comes from a study of blood T cell repertoires in COVID-19. The overall study: The United States, Italy and Spain provided the acute and convalescent COVID-19 samples. T cells, B-cell-depleted T cells, or PBMCs provided the cDNA or gDNA that served as material.

The TCR sequence derives from a middle-aged man with active or convalescent COVID-19. Sample: peripheral blood. V usage is TRBV29-1 and J usage is TRBJ2-1, with TRBD2 matching over 13 bases. The CDR3 loop is CSVPGTSGEVVNEQFF. The CDR3 nucleotides are TGCAGCGTTCCCGGGACTAGCGGGGAAGTGGTTAATGAGCAGTTCTTC.